This TCR beta chain came from a study of regulatory T cells in long-lasting Graves disease. Study-level findings and limits: Persistent patients had a count of shared public clonotypes (2,741) that exceeded that of new patients (roughly 1,000).

Assembly of TCR beta libraries relied on iRepertoire HTBI primers together with Arm-PCR of CDR3 regions. Each CDR3 protein is one row after TCRdb ran MiXCR on the multiplex PCR reads. The data show 350,000 to 450,000 distinct CDR3 sequences, with approximately 22% seen just once and approximately 15% held by the top ten. The sample holds many counts of this clonotype. What it binds is not known. Time point in this sample: persistent/refractory GD, antithyroid drugs over 5 years with positive TRAb. Extracted RNA from PBMCs served as the source of the TCR library. As a group, patients came from one endocrinology department in Xi'an, China. This CDR3 has 13 amino acids. The germline CDR1 and CDR2 sequences are MNHNS and SASEGT. V lost 6 bases and J 3 bases, leaving 12 bases between the germline ends.

The J gene is TRBJ2-7, the V gene TRBV6-1; no reliable D call. The sequence came from a female donor with Graves disease. Here the sequenced sample was peripheral blood mononuclear cells (PBMCs), taken when the disease was refractory, from a patient treated with antithyroid drugs. The CDR3 sequence: CASSQSEFYEQYF. The CDR3 DNA reads as TGTGCCAGCAGCCAAAGCGAATTCTACGAGCAGTACTTC.